These 9 T cell receptor beta chains were all obtained from the same sample, sequenced in a study of shared clonotypes between healthy human individuals. Method: immunoSEQ multiplex PCR; TCRdb's copy keeps in-frame clones and lacks some. The sample includes under 600,000 clones, 95% to 98% of them seen just once. Naive CD8 cells, CD45RO-negative and positively selected for CCR7, excluded terminally differentiated effector memory CD45RA+ cells. Input material: naive CD8+ T cells sorted from blood. These receptors were taken from a man aged 25 to 45 in good health.

The chain combines TRBV27 with TRBJ2-7; D not certain. The CDR3 sequence is 11 residues long. Germline CDR1 reads MNHEY; CDR2 reads SMNVEV (reference sequence). Trimming cost V 8 bases and J 4 bases, with 9 bases left between them. This CDR3 is CASGWGYEQYF. DNA for the CDR3: TGTGCCAGCGGCTGGGGTTACGAGCAGTACTTC.

This clone appeared a single time. The chain uses TRBV4-1 and TRBJ2-1; D ambiguous. This CDR3 is 14 amino acids long. Germline values: CDR1 MGHRA, CDR2 YSYEKL. Trimming shortened V by 0 bases and J by 3 bases, and 6 bases separated the two germline ends. DNA of the CDR3: TGCGCCAGCAGCCAAGATAAAATCTACAATGAGCAGTTCTTC. Translating it yields CASSQDKIYNEQFF.

As concerns this clone: The same CDR3 arises from other DNA sequences in this sample as well. The chain joins TRBV10-3 to TRBJ2-7; D ambiguous. Deletions cut 3 bases from V and 4 bases from J, with 4 bases between. The CDR3 is 11 residues long. Germline V gene lookup returns CDR1 ENHRY and CDR2 SYGVKD. CDR3 DNA sequence: TGTGCCATCAGTGACGGGTACGAGCAGTACTTC. It encodes CAISDGYEQYF.

The chain employs TRBV5-4 and TRBJ2-5; D perhaps matches TRBD2 (6 bases). The germline CDR1 and CDR2 sequences are SGHNT and YYREEE (reference sequence). Between the trimmed V and J ends, which lost 0 bases and 2 bases, there was a span of 14 bases. This CDR3 is 16 amino acids long. CDR3: CASSLAGMEGQETQYF. DNA for the CDR3: TGTGCCAGCAGCTTGGCGGGTATGGAGGGGCAAGAGACCCAGTACTTC.

The rearrangement joins TRBV11-2 to TRBJ2-1, with a tentative D call TRBD2 (6 bases). The germline V gene encodes CDR1 SGHAT and CDR2 FQNNGV. V lost 1 base and J lost 4, with 17 bases in between. The CDR3 sequence is 17 residues long. In DNA, the CDR3 is TGTGCCAGCAGCTTAGTCGCCCTACCCGCGGGATACAATGAGCAGTTCTTC. It codes for CASSLVALPAGYNEQFF.

This clone appeared a single time. The chain uses TRBV5-1 and TRBJ2-5; perhaps TRBD2 as D (6 bases). The V gene lost 4 bases and the J gene lost 5 bases, with 6 bases spanning the gap. This CDR3 contains 11 residues. CDR1 and CDR2 from the germline V gene are SGHRS and YFSETQ. The CDR3 sequence: CASSREETQYF. The CDR3 nucleotides read TGCGCCAGCAGCCGGGAGGAGACCCAGTACTTC.

This clone appeared a single time. A junction boundary mismatches the germline segment, possibly from a read error. CDR3 sequence: CASSFSPGTLEIQYF. CDR3 DNA: TGCGCCAGCAGCTTCTCGCCCGGGACCCTGGAGATCCAGTACTTC. The V gene is TRBV5-1, the J gene TRBJ2-5; D assignment may be TRBD1 or TRBD2 (5 bases each). CDR3 length: 15 residues. From germline, CDR1 is SGHRS and CDR2 YFSETQ.

CDR3 sequence (DNA): TGTGCCAGCAGCTTAGTCTACCCGGGGGGTGAAGCTTTCTTT. Its translation is CASSLVYPGGEAFF. V and J are TRBV11-2 and TRBJ1-1; TRBD1 is a possible D gene (5 bases). V lost 1 base and J 7 bases, leaving 13 bases between the germline ends. The CDR3 has 14 amino acids. Germline V gene data show CDR1 as SGHAT and CDR2 as FQNNGV. Drawing the rest from reference TRBV11-2 and TRBJ1-1, the complete variable domain is EAGVAQSPRYKIIEKRQSVAFWCNPISGHATLYWYQQILGQGPKLLIQFQNNGVVDDSQLPKDRFSAERLKGVDSTLKIQPAKLEDSAVYLCASSLVYPGGEAFFGQGTRLTVV.

The rearrangement joins TRBV28 to TRBJ1-5; D gene unclear. V was clipped by 2 bases and J by 2 bases, with 4 bases between them. Looked up from germline, CDR1 is MDHEN and CDR2 is SYDVKM. There are 13 residues in the CDR3. The CDR3 region has the DNA TGTGCCAGCAGTTTACAGGGCAATCAGCCCCAGCATTTT. Its translation: CASSLQGNQPQHF.